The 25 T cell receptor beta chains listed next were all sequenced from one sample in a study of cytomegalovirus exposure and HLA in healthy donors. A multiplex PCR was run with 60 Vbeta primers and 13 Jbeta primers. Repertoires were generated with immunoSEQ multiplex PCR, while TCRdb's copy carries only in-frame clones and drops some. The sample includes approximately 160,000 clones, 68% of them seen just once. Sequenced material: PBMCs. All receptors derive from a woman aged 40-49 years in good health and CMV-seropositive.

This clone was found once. CDR3 amino acids: CASSFRQGAGGTEAFF. The CDR3 DNA reads as TGTGCCAGCAGTTTCCGACAGGGGGCGGGTGGCACTGAAGCTTTCTTT. The chain combines TRBV28 with TRBJ1-1; 10 nucleotides align to TRBD1. The CDR3 consists of 16 residues. V lost 3 bases and J lost 4; bases outside the gene matches: 8. The germline V gene has CDR1 MDHEN and CDR2 SYDVKM.

CDR3 coding DNA: TGTGCCAGCAGCTTGCTTGGACAGAATCAGCCCCAGCATTTT. It is translated as CASSLLGQNQPQHF. The chain recombines TRBV5-6 with TRBJ1-5, with TRBD1 as a possible D gene (6 bases). V was cut by 1 base and J by 4 bases, with 9 bases left in between. The CDR3 has 14 amino acids. CDR1 is SGHDT, CDR2 YYEEEE, per germline.

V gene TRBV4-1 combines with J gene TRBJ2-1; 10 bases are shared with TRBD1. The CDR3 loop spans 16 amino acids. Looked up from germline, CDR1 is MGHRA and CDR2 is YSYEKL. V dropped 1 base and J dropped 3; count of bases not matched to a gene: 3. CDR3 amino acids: CASSQGTGGHYNEQFF. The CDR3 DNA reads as TGCGCCAGCAGCCAAGGGACAGGGGGACACTACAATGAGCAGTTCTTC.

The CDR3 DNA is TGTGCCAGCAGTGAATCGCAGGGGGCGCCGGGGGCCAACGTCCTGACTTTC. Translating gives CASSESQGAPGANVLTF. This chain uses TRBV25-1 with TRBJ2-6, with 8 bases aligning to TRBD1. The CDR3 loop spans 17 amino acids. Losses at the gene ends were 1 base for V and 4 bases for J; bases not matched to a gene: 6. Germline V gives CDR1 MGHDK, CDR2 SYGVNS. The full variable domain, its missing parts supplied by reference TRBV25-1 and TRBJ2-6, is EADIYQTPRYLVIGTGKKITLECSQTMGHDKMYWYQQDPGMELHLIHYSYGVNSTEKGDLSSESTVSRIRTEHFPLTLESARPSHTSQYLCASSESQGAPGANVLTFGAGSRLTVL.

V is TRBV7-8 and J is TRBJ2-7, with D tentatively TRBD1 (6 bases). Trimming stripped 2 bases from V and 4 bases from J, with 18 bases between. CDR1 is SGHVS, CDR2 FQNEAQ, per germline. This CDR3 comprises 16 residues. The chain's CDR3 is CASSLNPQAGTYEQYF. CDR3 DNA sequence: TGTGCCAGCAGCTTAAATCCCCAGGCAGGGACATACGAGCAGTACTTC.

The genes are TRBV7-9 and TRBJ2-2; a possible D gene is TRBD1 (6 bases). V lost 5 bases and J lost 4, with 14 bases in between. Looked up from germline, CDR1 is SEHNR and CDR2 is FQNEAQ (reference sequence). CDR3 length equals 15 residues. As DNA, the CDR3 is TGTGCCAGCAGCCGAGGGAACAGGGTCACCGGGGAGCTGTTTTTT. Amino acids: CASSRGNRVTGELFF. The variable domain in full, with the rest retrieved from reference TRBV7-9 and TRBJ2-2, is DTGVSQNPRHKITKRGQNVTFRCDPISEHNRLYWYRQTLGQGPEFLTYFQNEAQLEKSRLLSDRFSAERPKGSFSTLEIQRTEQGDSAMYLCASSRGNRVTGELFFGEGSRLTVL.

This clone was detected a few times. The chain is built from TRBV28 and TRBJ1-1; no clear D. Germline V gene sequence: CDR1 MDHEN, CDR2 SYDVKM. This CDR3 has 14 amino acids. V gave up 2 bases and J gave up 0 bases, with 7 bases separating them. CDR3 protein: CASSLEGMNTEAFF. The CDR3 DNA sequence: TGTGCCAGCAGTTTAGAGGGAATGAACACTGAAGCTTTCTTT.

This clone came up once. CDR3 coding DNA: TGTGCCAGTAGTTCCGAGGCGGGCAGGGGGCTGACGAATCAGCCCCAGCATTTT. The encoded protein is CASSSEAGRGLTNQPQHF. The chain is built from TRBV19 and TRBJ1-5; 8 positions match TRBD1. The germline V gene has CDR1 LNHDA and CDR2 SQIVND (reference sequence). V gave up 5 bases and J gave up 4 bases; unmatched junction bases: 16. CDR3 size: 18 residues.

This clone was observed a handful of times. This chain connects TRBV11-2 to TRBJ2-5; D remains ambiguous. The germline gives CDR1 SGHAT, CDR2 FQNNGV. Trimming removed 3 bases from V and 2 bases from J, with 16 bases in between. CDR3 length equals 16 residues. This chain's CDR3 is CASSFSPYPGQETQYF. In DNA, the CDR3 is TGTGCCAGCAGCTTTTCCCCGTACCCAGGACAAGAGACCCAGTACTTC.

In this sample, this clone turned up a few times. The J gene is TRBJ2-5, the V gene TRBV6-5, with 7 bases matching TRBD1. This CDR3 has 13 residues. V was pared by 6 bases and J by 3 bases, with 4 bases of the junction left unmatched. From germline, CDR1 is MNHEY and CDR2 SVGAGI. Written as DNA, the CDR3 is TGTGCCAGCAGCCCTGGGACAGAAGAGACCCAGTACTTC. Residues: CASSPGTEETQYF.

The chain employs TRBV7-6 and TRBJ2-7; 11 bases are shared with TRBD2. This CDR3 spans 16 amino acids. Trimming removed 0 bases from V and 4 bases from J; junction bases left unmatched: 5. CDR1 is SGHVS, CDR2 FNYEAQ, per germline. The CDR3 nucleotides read TGTGCCAGCAGCTTAGCTAGCGGGAGGGCCGGGTACGAGCAGTACTTC. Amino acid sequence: CASSLASGRAGYEQYF.

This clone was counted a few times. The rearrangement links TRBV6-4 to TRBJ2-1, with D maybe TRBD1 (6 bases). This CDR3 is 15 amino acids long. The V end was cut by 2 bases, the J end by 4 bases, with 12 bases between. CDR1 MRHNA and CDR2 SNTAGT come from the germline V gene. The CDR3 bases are TGTGCCAGCAGTGACGCGGCAGGGGTTTACAATGAGCAGTTCTTC. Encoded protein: CASSDAAGVYNEQFF.

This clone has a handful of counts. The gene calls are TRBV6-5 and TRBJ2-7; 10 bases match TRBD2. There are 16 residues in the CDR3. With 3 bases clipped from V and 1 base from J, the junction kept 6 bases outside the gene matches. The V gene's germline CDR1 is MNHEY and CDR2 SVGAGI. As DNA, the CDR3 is TGTGCCAGCAGTTATGATGGACTAGCGGCTTCCTACGAGCAGTACTTC. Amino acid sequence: CASSYDGLAASYEQYF.

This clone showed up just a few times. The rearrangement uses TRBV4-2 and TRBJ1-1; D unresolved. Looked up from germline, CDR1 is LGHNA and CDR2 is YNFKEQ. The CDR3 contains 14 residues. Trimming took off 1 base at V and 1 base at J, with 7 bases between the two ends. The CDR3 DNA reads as TGTGCCAGCAGCCAAGTACAGCAGAACACTGAAGCTTTCTTT. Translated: CASSQVQQNTEAFF.

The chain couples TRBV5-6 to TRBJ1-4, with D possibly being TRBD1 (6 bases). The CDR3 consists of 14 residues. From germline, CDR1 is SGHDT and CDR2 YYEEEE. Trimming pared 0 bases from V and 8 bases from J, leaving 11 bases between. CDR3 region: CASSLDRVGEKLFF. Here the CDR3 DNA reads TGTGCCAGCAGCTTGGACAGGGTCGGCGAAAAACTGTTTTTT.

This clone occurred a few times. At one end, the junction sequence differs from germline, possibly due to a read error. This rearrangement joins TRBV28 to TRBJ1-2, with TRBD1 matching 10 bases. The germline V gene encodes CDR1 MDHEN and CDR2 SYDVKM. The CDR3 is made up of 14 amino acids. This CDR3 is CASRLWDRGGGYTF. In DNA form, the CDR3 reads TGTGCCAGCAGATTATGGGACAGGGGTGGCGGCTACACCTTC.

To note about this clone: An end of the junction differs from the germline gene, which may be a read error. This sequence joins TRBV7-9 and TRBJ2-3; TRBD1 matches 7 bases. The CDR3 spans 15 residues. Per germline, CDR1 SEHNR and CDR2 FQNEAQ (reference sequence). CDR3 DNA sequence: TGTTCCAGCAGCTTAAAACAGGGGTGGACAGATACGCAGTATTTT. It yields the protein CSSSLKQGWTDTQYF.

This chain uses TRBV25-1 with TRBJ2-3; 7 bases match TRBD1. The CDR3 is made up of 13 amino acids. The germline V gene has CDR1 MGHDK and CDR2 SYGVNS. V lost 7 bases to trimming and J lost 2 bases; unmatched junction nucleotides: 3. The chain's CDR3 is CASTGGHTDTQYF. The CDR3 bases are TGTGCCAGCACAGGGGGACACACAGATACGCAGTATTTT.

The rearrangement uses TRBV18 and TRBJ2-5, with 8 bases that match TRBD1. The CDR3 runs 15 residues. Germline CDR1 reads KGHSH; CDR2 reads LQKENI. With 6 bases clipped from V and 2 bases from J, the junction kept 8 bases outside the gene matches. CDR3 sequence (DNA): TGTGCCAGCTCGCTCCAGACAGGGGAGCAAGAGACCCAGTACTTC. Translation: CASSLQTGEQETQYF.

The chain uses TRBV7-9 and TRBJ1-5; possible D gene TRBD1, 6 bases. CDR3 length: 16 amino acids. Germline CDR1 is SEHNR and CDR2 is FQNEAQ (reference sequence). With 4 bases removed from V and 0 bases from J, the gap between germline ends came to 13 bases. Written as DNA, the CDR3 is TGTGCCAGCAGCTCCGGGACATATTATAGCAATCAGCCCCAGCATTTT. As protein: CASSSGTYYSNQPQHF.

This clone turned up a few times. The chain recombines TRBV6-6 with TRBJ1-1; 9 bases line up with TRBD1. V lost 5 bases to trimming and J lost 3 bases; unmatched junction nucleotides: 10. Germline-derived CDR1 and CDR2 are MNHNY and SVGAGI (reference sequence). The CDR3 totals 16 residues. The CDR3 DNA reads TGTGCCAGCAGTACAGGACAGGGGAGGAGGGACACTGAAGCTTTCTTT. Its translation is CASSTGQGRRDTEAFF.

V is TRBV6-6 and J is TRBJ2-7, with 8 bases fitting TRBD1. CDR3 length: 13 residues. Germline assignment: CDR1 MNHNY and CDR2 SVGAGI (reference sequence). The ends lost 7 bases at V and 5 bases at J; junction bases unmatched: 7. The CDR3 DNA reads TGTGCCAGCATCAGACAGGGGAATCACGAGCAGTACTTC. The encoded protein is CASIRQGNHEQYF.

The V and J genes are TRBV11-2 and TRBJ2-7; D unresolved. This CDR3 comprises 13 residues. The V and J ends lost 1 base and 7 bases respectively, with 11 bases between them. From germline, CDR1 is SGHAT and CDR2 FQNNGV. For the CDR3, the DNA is TGTGCCAGCAGCTTAGGCCTTGACACGGAGCAGTACTTC. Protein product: CASSLGLDTEQYF.

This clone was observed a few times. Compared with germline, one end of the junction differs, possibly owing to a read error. CDR3 sequence reads: CASSRGQGGNSPLNF. In nucleotides, the CDR3 is TGCGCCAGCAGCCGGGGGCAGGGGGGAAATTCACCCCTCAACTTT. This sequence joins TRBV4-3 and TRBJ1-6; 7 bases are shared with TRBD1. CDR3 length equals 15 residues. Germline lookup yields CDR1 LGHNA and CDR2 YSLEER.

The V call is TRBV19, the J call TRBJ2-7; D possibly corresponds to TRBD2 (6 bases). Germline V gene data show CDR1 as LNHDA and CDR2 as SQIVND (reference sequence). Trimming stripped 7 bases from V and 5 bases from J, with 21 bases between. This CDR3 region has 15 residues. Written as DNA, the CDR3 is TGTGCCAGTAATTATGGGGGAGGAGGCCGGAACGAGCAGTACTTC. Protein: CASNYGGGGRNEQYF.